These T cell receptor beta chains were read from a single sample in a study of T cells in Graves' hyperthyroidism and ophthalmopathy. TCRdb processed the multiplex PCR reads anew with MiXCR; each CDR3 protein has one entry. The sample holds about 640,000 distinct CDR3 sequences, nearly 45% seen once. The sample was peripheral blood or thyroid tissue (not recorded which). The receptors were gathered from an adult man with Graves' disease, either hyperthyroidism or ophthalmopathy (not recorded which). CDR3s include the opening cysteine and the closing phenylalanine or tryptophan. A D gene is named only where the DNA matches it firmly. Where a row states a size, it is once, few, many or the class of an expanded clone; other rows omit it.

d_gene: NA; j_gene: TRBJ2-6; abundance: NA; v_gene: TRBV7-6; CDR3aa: CASSSGGRYSRANVLTF; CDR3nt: TGTGCCAGCAGCTCTGGGGGGAGGTACTCTCGGGCCAACGTCCTGACTTTC
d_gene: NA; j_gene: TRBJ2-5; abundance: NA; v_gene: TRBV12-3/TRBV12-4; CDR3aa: CASRAMGRETQYF; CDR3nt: TGTGCCAGCAGAGCCATGGGGAGGGAGACCCAGTACTTC
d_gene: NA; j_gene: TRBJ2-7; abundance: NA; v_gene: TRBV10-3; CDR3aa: CAISGGNSYEQYF; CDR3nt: TGTGCCATCAGTGGGGGAAACTCCTACGAGCAGTACTTC
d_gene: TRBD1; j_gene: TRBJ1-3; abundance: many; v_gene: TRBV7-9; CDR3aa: CASSSVDRAGNTIYF; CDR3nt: TGTGCCAGCAGCTCCGTAGACAGGGCTGGAAACACCATATATTTT
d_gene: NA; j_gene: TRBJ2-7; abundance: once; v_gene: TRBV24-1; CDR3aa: CASSPGAYTYEQYF; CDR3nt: TGTGCCAGCAGCCCCGGAGCCTACACCTACGAGCAGTACTTC
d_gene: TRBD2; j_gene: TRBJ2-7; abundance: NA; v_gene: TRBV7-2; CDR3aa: CASSYSPLAGSYEQYF; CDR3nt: TGTGCCAGCAGCTATAGCCCCCTAGCGGGATCCTACGAGCAGTACTTC
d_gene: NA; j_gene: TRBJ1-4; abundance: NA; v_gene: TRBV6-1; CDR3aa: CASSEQYKGRGNEKLFF; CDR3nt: TGTGCCAGCAGTGAACAGTACAAGGGGAGAGGGAATGAAAAACTGTTTTTT
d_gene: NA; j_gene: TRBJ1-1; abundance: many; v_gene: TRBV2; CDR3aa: CASNEATGGTEAFF; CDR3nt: TGTGCCAGTAATGAGGCGACGGGAGGGACTGAAGCTTTCTTT
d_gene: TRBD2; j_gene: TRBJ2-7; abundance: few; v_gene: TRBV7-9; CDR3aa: CASGVAGGTYEQYF; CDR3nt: TGTGCCAGCGGGGTAGCGGGAGGGACCTACGAGCAGTACTTC
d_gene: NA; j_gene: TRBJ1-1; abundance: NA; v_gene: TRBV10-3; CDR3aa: CAIREKWAEAFF; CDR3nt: TGTGCCATCAGGGAGAAATGGGCTGAAGCTTTCTTT
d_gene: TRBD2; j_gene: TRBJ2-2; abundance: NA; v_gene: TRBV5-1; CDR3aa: CASRTGLAGVSGELFF; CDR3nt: TGCGCCAGCAGGACCGGACTAGCGGGAGTTTCCGGGGAGCTGTTTTTT
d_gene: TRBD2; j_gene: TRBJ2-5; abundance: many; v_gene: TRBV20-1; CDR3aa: CSATPGLAQETQYF; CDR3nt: TGCAGTGCCACCCCTGGACTAGCGCAAGAGACCCAGTACTTC